This section outlines one TCR beta chain sequence together with its context. The antigen is unknown. Clones were sequenced by immunoSEQ multiplex PCR, and TCRdb holds only the in-frame ones, with some missing. Seen here are about 110,000 clones, around 81% observed once, and the top ten hold 3.5% to 5.5%. This sample stems from a study of T cell responses to AZD1222 COVID-19 vaccine. Study findings and constraints: It was only after the peak T cell response that any repertoires were sampled.

This TCR derives from an adult in good health. The input for sequencing was peripheral blood, taken on day 0 of AZD1222 vaccination.

Written as DNA, the CDR3 is TGCGCCAGCAGCTTGGAAGGCCCCTATAATTCACCCCTCCACTTT. This sequence encodes CASSLEGPYNSPLHF. The V gene is TRBV5-1, the J gene TRBJ1-6; D uncertain. CDR1 and CDR2 (germline): SGHRS, YFSETQ. The germline V and J ends were trimmed by 0 bases and 2 bases, with 6 bases remaining between them. The length of the CDR3 is 15 residues.